These 12 T cell receptor beta chains were all obtained from the same sample, sequenced in a study of shared clonotypes between healthy human individuals (dated by TCRdb to about 2020). The library came from the immunoSEQ multiplex PCR assay. TCRdb stores this immuneACCESS table with in-frame sequences only. Part of the clones is absent; in the studies checked, under half of the shortfall reflects unresolved V genes, and no reason is known for the rest. In this sample the table shows about 1.5 million clones, 95% to 99% of which occur a single time. Of the sample, around 0.45% falls within the top ten clones. The sequenced material came from naive CD4+ T cells sorted from blood. This sample's cell subset or site label indicates: CD45RA+ positively selected. These receptors were obtained from a man in his thirties or forties in good health.

The CDR3 here is CASKRTSGTYEQYF. The CDR3 DNA follows: TGTGCCAGCAAGAGGACTAGCGGCACCTACGAGCAGTACTTC. The rearrangement uses TRBV27 and TRBJ2-7, with 10 nucleotides matching TRBD2. Trimming cost V 7 bases and J 2 bases; bases outside gene matches: 5. CDR1 and CDR2 (germline): MNHEY, SMNVEV (reference sequence). This CDR3 spans 14 amino acids.

The chain joins TRBV5-1 to TRBJ2-4, with D uncertain. Germline lookup yields CDR1 SGHRS and CDR2 YFSETQ. Trimming removed 0 bases at V and 6 bases at J, with 4 bases between. The length of the CDR3 is 12 residues. The CDR3 loop is CASSLDTNIQYF. CDR3 bases: TGCGCCAGCAGCTTGGACACAAACATTCAGTACTTC.

The chain carries TRBV7-2 and TRBJ2-7; D possibly uses TRBD1 or TRBD2 (6 bases each). CDR3 size: 15 residues. Germline CDR1 and CDR2: SGHTA and FQGNSA. V lost 4 bases and J 3 bases, leaving 16 bases between the germline ends. The CDR3 loop is CASSSRTTTGYEQYF. The CDR3 DNA reads as TGTGCCAGCAGCTCCCGGACTACGACAGGCTACGAGCAGTACTTC.

This rearrangement joins TRBV7-8 to TRBJ2-1; TRBD2 might be the D (6 bases). Trimming stripped 5 bases from V and 2 bases from J, with 13 bases between. CDR3 length: 15 residues. Germline values: CDR1 SGHVS, CDR2 FQNEAQ. CDR3 protein: CASSQHREPYNEQFF. In nucleotides, the CDR3 is TGTGCCAGCAGCCAACACCGGGAGCCCTACAATGAGCAGTTCTTC.

With regard to this clone: The identical CDR3 is also encoded by other nucleotide sequences in the sample. CDR3 protein: CASTLDRNYGYTF. In DNA, the CDR3 is TGTGCCAGTACCCTCGACAGAAACTATGGCTACACCTTC. V usage is TRBV19 and J usage is TRBJ1-2; tentative D call: TRBD1 (5 bases). CDR3 length: 13 residues. Trimming cost V 7 bases and J 2 bases, with 11 bases left between them. Germline CDR1 and CDR2: LNHDA and SQIVND (reference sequence).

Only one count was recorded for this clone. At the DNA level, this CDR3 is encoded by other sequences in the same sample as well. The chain employs TRBV28 and TRBJ1-2; D is uncertain. Trimming took 9 bases from V and 4 from J, leaving 12 bases between them. The CDR3 runs to 12 residues. Germline CDR1 MDHEN, CDR2 SYDVKM. The CDR3, as DNA: TGTGCCAGTCGGACGGGAGTCTATGGCTACACCTTC. It yields the protein CASRTGVYGYTF.

The chain carries TRBV25-1 and TRBJ1-4; D is undetermined. The germline CDR1 and CDR2 sequences are MGHDK and SYGVNS. This CDR3 comprises 12 residues. Trimming shortened V by 7 bases and J by 4 bases, and 7 bases separated the two germline ends. CDR3: CASNGDNEKLFF. CDR3 DNA sequence: TGTGCCAGCAACGGAGATAATGAAAAACTGTTTTTT.

For this clone: Other DNA sequences of this sample code for an identical CDR3. This rearrangement joins TRBV10-3 to TRBJ2-2, with TRBD1 matching 10 bases. Per germline, CDR1 ENHRY and CDR2 SYGVKD. After removal of 7 bases from V and 5 bases from J, the junction contained 4 bases not matched to a gene. The CDR3 sequence is 14 residues long. The CDR3 region is CAIKPGQGTGELFF. CDR3 DNA sequence: TGTGCCATCAAACCGGGACAGGGGACCGGGGAGCTGTTTTTT.

A remark on this clone: This sample also contains other DNA sequences that code for the same CDR3. This sequence joins TRBV7-2 and TRBJ2-7, with a weak D call TRBD2 (5 bases). This CDR3 is built from 15 residues. Trimming stripped 0 bases from V and 0 bases from J, with 9 bases between. CDR1 is SGHTA, CDR2 FQGNSA, per germline. As DNA, the CDR3 is TGTGCCAGCAGCTTAGCGGGAGCGAGCTCCTACGAGCAGTACTTC. Its protein product is CASSLAGASSYEQYF.

The chain carries TRBV7-7 and TRBJ2-1, with a possible D match to TRBD1 (5 bases). Germline V gene sequence: CDR1 SSHAT, CDR2 FNYEAQ (reference sequence). This CDR3 comprises 13 residues. The germline V and J ends were trimmed by 1 base and 8 bases, with 9 bases remaining between them. The CDR3 spells CASSLGQGDEQFF. The CDR3 DNA is TGTGCCAGCAGCTTAGGGCAGGGCGATGAGCAGTTCTTC.

V gene TRBV7-9 combines with J gene TRBJ2-7, with TRBD2 matching over 14 bases. In germline, CDR1 is SEHNR, CDR2 FQNEAQ (reference sequence). V lost 5 bases, J lost 4 bases, and 4 bases stayed unmatched. This CDR3 contains 15 residues. In nucleotides, the CDR3 is TGTGCCAGCAGCCCGGGACTAGCGGGAGATTACGAGCAGTACTTC. Translation gives CASSPGLAGDYEQYF. Full variable domain (remainder filled in from reference TRBV7-9 and TRBJ2-7): DTGVSQNPRHKITKRGQNVTFRCDPISEHNRLYWYRQTLGQGPEFLTYFQNEAQLEKSRLLSDRFSAERPKGSFSTLEIQRTEQGDSAMYLCASSPGLAGDYEQYFGPGTRLTVT.

The rearrangement joins TRBV2 to TRBJ2-7, with 11 bases identical to TRBD2. Germline CDR1 is SNHLY and CDR2 is FYNNEI. The CDR3 covers 17 residues. Trimming at V came to 5 bases and at J to 3 bases, leaving 12 bases not matched to a gene. CDR3 in amino acids: CASSPAQLAGVFYEQYF. The CDR3, as DNA: TGTGCCAGCAGTCCGGCACAACTAGCGGGAGTATTCTACGAGCAGTACTTC.